Listed below are T cell receptor beta chains from one sample, sequenced in a study of blood T cell repertoires in COVID-19. Data came from immunoSEQ multiplex PCR; TCRdb stores just in-frame clones and leaves some out. The data show approximately 200,000 clones, more than 65% seen once. What was sequenced was peripheral blood. Source of these receptors: a woman between 25 and 40 years old who had recovered from COVID-19. Both conserved end residues are trimmed from each CDR3.

V	J	CDR3
TRBV5-4	TRBJ2-3	ASRGLGTDTQY
TRBV30	TRBJ2-1	AWSAGLGYNEQF
TRBV27	TRBJ2-4	ASRAGWGLAKNIQY
TRBV27	TRBJ2-5	ASSSTRGTQY
TRBV4-1	TRBJ2-2	ASSLDRGAGELF
TRBV10-3	TRBJ2-3	AISLGGRTDTQY
TRBV27	TRBJ2-1	ASSLAGGAVDEQF
TRBV7-9	TRBJ2-5	ASSPLTGRQETQY
TRBV5-1	TRBJ2-5	ASSLRASGSGETQY
TRBV29-1	TRBJ1-1	SHQGSTGLNTEAF
TRBV28	TRBJ1-2	ASRAGGDYGYT
TRBV24-1	TRBJ1-2	ATSGGYDGYT
TRBV3-1/TRBV3-2	TRBJ2-7	ASSRGTSGSYEQY
TRBV7-3	TRBJ2-3	ASSFSGATDTQY
TRBV19	TRBJ1-5	ASSMGRGGEVNQPQH
TRBV9	TRBJ1-1	ASSVVSEGFTEAF
TRBV7-2	TRBJ2-7	ASSLISPGIPPWEQY
TRBV27	TRBJ1-1	ASSLSRQGSTEAF
TRBV19	TRBJ2-7	ASSPGGAIGEQY
TRBV28	TRBJ2-3	ASSFPPGLTDTQY
TRBV10-3	TRBJ2-5	AISGQGWETQY
TRBV4-1	TRBJ2-1	ASSQTPSSYNEQF
TRBV9	TRBJ2-2	ASSVVGGQGWTGELF
TRBV28	TRBJ2-7	ASLGTAYEQY
TRBV11-2	TRBJ2-1	ASSSSGQLSYNEQF
TRBV10-3	TRBJ1-1	AISESGQPPNTEAF
TRBV7-9	TRBJ1-2	ASNYTGYGYT
TRBV7-9	TRBJ2-5	ASSSLEGAKTQY
TRBV12-3/TRBV12-4	TRBJ2-7	ASSPSGRYEQY
TRBV15	TRBJ1-4	ATSRVAQGDEKLF
TRBV24-1	TRBJ1-4	ATSEGRANEKLF